This passage covers 26 T cell receptor beta chains from one sample sequenced in a study of blood T cell repertoires in COVID-19 (TCRdb year 2020). Libraries were made using the immunoSEQ multiplex PCR assay. Here the immuneACCESS table is served through TCRdb, limited to in-frame sequences with V and J called. Missing clones are a known gap in these copies; in checked studies unresolved V genes cover under half, and the rest lacks a known reason. The sample table lists about 210,000 clones, 80% of them with a count of one. The ten largest clones add up to roughly 12% of the sample. Specimen: peripheral blood. The receptor set was obtained from a human donor in a cohort sampled during active COVID-19.

J is TRBJ2-3 and V is TRBV7-9; the D gene is possibly TRBD2 (6 bases). Germline V gene data show CDR1 as SEHNR and CDR2 as FQNEAQ (reference sequence). Between the trimmed V and J ends, which lost 5 bases and 0 bases, there was a span of 9 bases. This CDR3 spans 14 amino acids. The chain's CDR3 is CASSVRGSTDTQYF. The DNA for the CDR3 is TGTGCCAGCAGCGTTCGGGGGAGCACAGATACGCAGTATTTT. Filled out from reference TRBV7-9 and TRBJ2-3, the complete variable domain reads DTGVSQNPRHKITKRGQNVTFRCDPISEHNRLYWYRQTLGQGPEFLTYFQNEAQLEKSRLLSDRFSAERPKGSFSTLEIQRTEQGDSAMYLCASSVRGSTDTQYFGPGTRLTVL.

V usage is TRBV7-2 and J usage is TRBJ2-2, with 8 bases that match TRBD1. The junction had 7 bases not matched to a gene; V was cut back by 8 bases and J by 5 bases. The CDR3 runs to 14 residues. The germline gives CDR1 SGHTA, CDR2 FQGNSA. The CDR3 spells CASRRDRWTGELFF. The CDR3, as DNA: TGTGCCAGCCGAAGGGACAGGTGGACCGGGGAGCTGTTTTTT. The full variable domain, in which reference TRBV7-2 and TRBJ2-2 provide the parts outside the CDR3, is GAGVSQSPSNKVTEKGKDVELRCDPISGHTALYWYRQSLGQGLEFLIYFQGNSAPDKSGLPSDRFSAERTGGSVSTLTIQRTQQEDSAVYLCASRRDRWTGELFFGEGSRLTVL.

The chain employs TRBV7-2 and TRBJ2-1; 8 nucleotides align to TRBD1. This CDR3 is 15 amino acids long. CDR1 and CDR2 from the germline V gene are SGHTA and FQGNSA. Trimming at V came to 4 bases and at J to 0 bases, leaving 2 bases not matched to a gene. The CDR3 is CASSSGTGSYNEQFF. In nucleotides, the CDR3 is TGTGCCAGCAGCTCTGGGACAGGCTCCTACAATGAGCAGTTCTTC.

V and J are TRBV7-2 and TRBJ2-5; a weak D match, TRBD1 (5 bases). The CDR3 totals 14 residues. Trimming stripped 1 base from V and 5 bases from J, with 11 bases between. Germline assignment: CDR1 SGHTA and CDR2 FQGNSA. CDR3 region: CASSLVSGQETQYF. CDR3 in DNA: TGTGCCAGCAGCTTAGTCTCAGGGCAGGAGACCCAGTACTTC.

The chain carries TRBV15 and TRBJ2-2, with TRBD1 matching 9 bases. V lost 3 bases and J lost 3; bases outside the gene matches: 5. This CDR3 region has 16 residues. Germline assignment: CDR1 LNHNV and CDR2 YYDKDF (reference sequence). The CDR3 DNA reads as TGTGCCACCAGCAGTAGGACAGGGGTGGACACCGGGGAGCTGTTTTTT. Translating gives CATSSRTGVDTGELFF.

This rearrangement joins TRBV4-1 to TRBJ2-6; 7 bases line up with TRBD1. Per germline, CDR1 MGHRA and CDR2 YSYEKL. The CDR3 length is 18 residues. J gave up 1 base and V 0 bases, and 6 bases lay outside the gene matches. The CDR3: CASSQDRGRGSGANVLTF. The CDR3 DNA sequence: TGCGCCAGCAGCCAAGATAGGGGCAGGGGGTCTGGGGCCAACGTCCTGACTTTC.

This clone was detected only a few times. The chain is built from TRBV19 and TRBJ1-1; 7 positions match TRBD1. With 11 bases clipped from V and 4 bases from J, the junction kept 13 bases outside the gene matches. The CDR3 consists of 14 residues. CDR1 LNHDA and CDR2 SQIVND come from the germline V gene (reference sequence). In nucleotides, the CDR3 is TGTGCCTGCGACGAGGGGGCGGTCGGCACTGAAGCTTTCTTT. This codes for CACDEGAVGTEAFF.

The J gene is TRBJ2-3, the V gene TRBV5-1, with 12 bases fitting TRBD2. Germline values: CDR1 SGHRS, CDR2 YFSETQ. CDR3 size: 17 residues. V dropped 4 bases and J dropped 2; count of bases not matched to a gene: 8. The CDR3 sequence is CASSPHASGGVTDTQYF. CDR3 nucleotide sequence: TGCGCCAGCAGCCCCCATGCTAGCGGGGGGGTCACAGATACGCAGTATTTT.

This clone was counted between two and nine times. The CDR3: CAISDTGTDTQYF. CDR3 sequence (DNA): TGTGCCATCAGTGATACAGGGACAGATACGCAGTATTTT. The rearrangement joins TRBV10-3 to TRBJ2-3; weak D call: TRBD1 (6 bases). The CDR3 contains 13 residues. V gave up 3 bases and J gave up 3 bases, with 7 bases separating them. Per the germline V gene, CDR1 is ENHRY and CDR2 is SYGVKD.

This sequence joins TRBV4-2 and TRBJ2-3; no firm D call. V lost 0 bases to trimming and J lost 2 bases, with 12 bases between them. The CDR3 spans 16 residues. Germline CDR1 is LGHNA and CDR2 is YNFKEQ. CDR3 loop: CASSQDLASDTDTQYF. As DNA, the CDR3 is TGTGCCAGCAGCCAAGATCTGGCCTCCGACACAGATACGCAGTATTTT.

The chain links TRBV3-1 (or the pseudogene TRBV3-2) to TRBJ1-3, with 8 bases that match TRBD1. The V and J ends lost 2 bases and 0 bases, in that order; junction bases with no gene match: 9. The germline gives CDR1 LGHDT, CDR2 YNNKEL (reference sequence). There are 18 residues in the CDR3. CDR3 protein: CASSQRQGRKSSGNTIYF. The CDR3 nucleotides read TGTGCCAGCAGCCAAAGACAGGGGCGTAAGAGCTCTGGAAACACCATATATTTT.

V is TRBV2 and J is TRBJ2-7; D remains ambiguous. Germline loops: CDR1 SNHLY, CDR2 FYNNEI. The CDR3 has 14 amino acids. V lost 6 bases, J lost 1 base, and 13 bases lay in between. CDR3 residues: CASRTVAASYEQYF. CDR3 bases: TGTGCCAGCAGGACCGTGGCAGCGTCCTACGAGCAGTACTTC. Together with reference TRBV2 and TRBJ2-7, the CDR3 gives the full variable domain: EPEVTQTPSHQVTQMGQEVILRCVPISNHLYFYWYRQILGQKVEFLVSFYNNEISEKSEIFDDQFSVERPDGSNFTLKIRSTKLEDSAMYFCASRTVAASYEQYFGPGTRLTVT.

This chain joins TRBV2 and TRBJ1-6, with TRBD1 matching over 9 bases. V was clipped by 7 bases and J by 9 bases; unmatched bases: 4. Germline V gene sequence: CDR1 SNHLY, CDR2 FYNNEI. The CDR3 is 13 residues long. In DNA form, the CDR3 reads TGTGCCAGCACCCGGACAGGGGTTTCACCCCTCCACTTT. It codes for CASTRTGVSPLHF.

V usage is TRBV5-1 and J usage is TRBJ2-5; TRBD2 aligns across 10 bases. CDR3 length: 15 amino acids. J was trimmed by 5 bases and V by 6 bases; bases with no gene match: 10. Germline assignment: CDR1 SGHRS and CDR2 YFSETQ. The CDR3 here is CASTSGGTSDETQYF. In DNA form, the CDR3 reads TGCGCCAGCACCTCAGGAGGGACTAGCGACGAGACCCAGTACTTC.

The chain uses TRBV7-3 and TRBJ2-5; TRBD2 aligns across 9 bases. The V segment lost 5 bases and the J segment 4 bases; nucleotides outside the gene matches: 8. The germline CDR1 and CDR2 sequences are SGHTA and FQGTGA. There are 15 residues in the CDR3. The CDR3 DNA is TGTGCCAGCAGCACGACCGGGACTAGCAGAGAGACCCAGTACTTC. It specifies CASSTTGTSRETQYF. Full variable domain (missing parts from reference TRBV7-3 and TRBJ2-5): GAGVSQTPSNKVTEKGKYVELRCDPISGHTALYWYRQSLGQGPEFLIYFQGTGAADDSGLPNDRFFAVRPEGSVSTLKIQRTERGDSAVYLCASSTTGTSRETQYFGPGTRLLVL.

This clone occurred once. The chain recombines TRBV6-2 or TRBV6-3 with TRBJ1-2; 7 bases line up with TRBD1. V shed 2 bases, J shed 7 bases, and the junction held 4 bases outside the gene matches. Germline V lookup: CDR1 MNHEY, CDR2 SVGEGT. This CDR3 spans 13 amino acids. CDR3 in DNA: TGTGCCAGCAGTTACCGGCAGGGGGGTGGCTACACCTTC. Encoded protein: CASSYRQGGGYTF.

In regard to this clone: This same CDR3 is encoded by further DNA sequences in the sample. The chain combines TRBV5-1 with TRBJ2-5; D may be TRBD1 (6 bases). Trimming cost V 0 bases and J 2 bases, with 8 bases left between them. The CDR3 spans 14 residues. CDR1 SGHRS and CDR2 YFSETQ come from the germline V gene. The CDR3 sequence is CASSLGTAQETQYF. Written as DNA, the CDR3 is TGCGCCAGCAGCTTGGGGACAGCTCAAGAGACCCAGTACTTC.

The sample holds one count of this clone. The chain links TRBV5-8 to TRBJ2-1; 14 bases are shared with TRBD2. The junction had 6 bases not matched to a gene; V was cut back by 2 bases and J by 8 bases. The CDR3 covers 16 residues. Germline V gene data show CDR1 as SGHTS and CDR2 as YDEGEE. The CDR3 is CASSFGTSGSRDEQFF. DNA for the CDR3: TGTGCCAGCAGCTTTGGGACTAGCGGGAGTAGGGATGAGCAGTTCTTC.

V and J are TRBV14 and TRBJ2-1; 9 positions match TRBD1. Germline trimming cut 4 bases from V and 7 bases from J; bases unmatched to any gene: 8. The germline CDR1 and CDR2 sequences are SGHDN and FVKESK. The CDR3 sequence is 15 residues long. The CDR3 reads CASSRDRGSWNEQFF. CDR3 nucleotide sequence: TGTGCCAGCAGCCGAGACAGGGGGTCGTGGAATGAGCAGTTCTTC.

V is TRBV28 and J is TRBJ2-7; 12 bases align to TRBD1. The CDR3 has 16 residues. Losses at the gene ends were 5 bases for V and 4 bases for J; bases not matched to a gene: 9. Germline values: CDR1 MDHEN, CDR2 SYDVKM. CDR3 coding DNA: TGTGCCAGCAGTGCAACCGGGACAGGGGGCGAATACGAGCAGTACTTC. Translation: CASSATGTGGEYEQYF.

This clone was counted a few times. This rearrangement joins TRBV19 to TRBJ1-5; tentative D call: TRBD1 (6 bases). V lost 7 bases and J lost 0, with 13 bases in between. The CDR3 covers 15 residues. Germline values: CDR1 LNHDA, CDR2 SQIVND (reference sequence). CDR3 amino acids: CASITGGVSNQPQHF. CDR3 DNA sequence: TGTGCCAGTATTACGGGGGGCGTTAGCAATCAGCCCCAGCATTTT.

This chain connects TRBV28 to TRBJ1-2, with 8 bases lining up with TRBD1. This CDR3 region has 15 residues. Germline CDR1 reads MDHEN; CDR2 reads SYDVKM. The V gene end was trimmed by 3 bases and the J gene end by 8 bases; junction bases not matched to a gene: 11. In DNA, the CDR3 is TGTGCCAGCAGTTTGTCCAGGGGGCGGTTCAGCGGCTACACCTTC. It is translated as CASSLSRGRFSGYTF.

The chain employs TRBV7-2 and TRBJ2-5, with TRBD2 identical over 11 bases. The CDR3 sequence is 15 residues long. J gave up 5 bases and V 6 bases, and 8 bases lay outside the gene matches. Germline V gives CDR1 SGHTA, CDR2 FQGNSA. The CDR3 DNA is TGTGCCAGCAGAGGGATAGCGGGGGGGATTGAGACCCAGTACTTC. Protein: CASRGIAGGIETQYF.

The sample holds a few counts of this clone. This chain connects TRBV5-4 to TRBJ2-7; D unclear. V was clipped by 0 bases and J by 5 bases, with 9 bases between them. There are 13 residues in the CDR3. The germline CDR1 and CDR2 sequences are SGHNT and YYREEE (reference sequence). The CDR3 DNA reads as TGTGCCAGCAGCTTGGCCCCTCAGGACGAGCAGTACTTC. Translated: CASSLAPQDEQYF.

This chain connects TRBV29-1 to TRBJ2-2; 8 bases match TRBD2. The CDR3 runs 14 residues. Germline V gene data show CDR1 as SQVTM and CDR2 as ANQGSEA. The V gene end was trimmed by 4 bases and the J gene end by 9 bases; junction bases not matched to a gene: 10. DNA for the CDR3: TGCAGCGTTGTTACCGGGGGGGCCGTAAGGGAGCTGTTTTTT. Its protein is CSVVTGGAVRELFF.

This clone was recorded once. J is TRBJ2-7 and V is TRBV2, with 12 bases aligning to TRBD1. Germline-derived CDR1 and CDR2 are SNHLY and FYNNEI. The CDR3 sequence is 16 residues long. After removal of 8 bases from V and 0 bases from J, the junction contained 8 bases not matched to a gene. CDR3 amino acids: CASAGTGGPSSYEQYF. In DNA form, the CDR3 reads TGTGCCAGCGCCGGGACAGGGGGCCCTAGCTCCTACGAGCAGTACTTC. Supplemented by reference TRBV2 and TRBJ2-7, the full variable domain reads EPEVTQTPSHQVTQMGQEVILRCVPISNHLYFYWYRQILGQKVEFLVSFYNNEISEKSEIFDDQFSVERPDGSNFTLKIRSTKLEDSAMYFCASAGTGGPSSYEQYFGPGTRLTVT.